This T cell receptor beta chain stems from a study of blood T cell repertoires in COVID-19. CDR3 size: 12 residues. V lost 8 bases, J lost 4 bases, and 9 bases lay in between. This study enrolled people aged about 18 to 95 from 20 to 25 US geographic areas. Each recovered donor of Cohort 3 presented with two negative PCRs, clearance, or symptom resolution. Under the authors' procedure: Estimation of nucleated cell counts relied on the amplification of reference gene primers. Only in-frame clones appear in the TCRdb table, and some are missing; sequencing was by immunoSEQ multiplex PCR. Clone size and V and J calls were adopted from that table, with D and trimming inferred from the DNA. The sample lists around 250,000 clones; around 86% were seen once.

The chain uses TRBV12-3 or TRBV12-4 and TRBJ1-3; D gene uncertain. This receptor was taken from a woman between 50 and 59 years old who had recovered from COVID-19. Sequencing was performed on PBMCs or T cells enriched from blood (not recorded which). The CDR3 DNA follows: TGTGCCAGCGATTCCCGGGGAAACACCATATATTTT. It encodes CASDSRGNTIYF.